This TCR beta chain comes out of a study of OX40 agonist ivuxolimab in advanced cancers. As for the study in general: Partial responses were achieved by three patients: one hepatocellular carcinoma, two cutaneous melanoma. The study, taken as a whole, reports: Some of the nonresponding patients also showed low levels of normalized T-cell clonal expansion. Antigens targeted by the expanded peripheral T cells were not determined.

Remarks on this clone: Its target is not known.

V was pared by 1 base and J by 5 bases, with 17 bases between. The CDR3 runs 16 residues. The germline gives CDR1 KGHSH, CDR2 LQKENI. Libraries were prepared by immunoSEQ multiplex PCR; TCRdb keeps only in-frame clonotypes and omits some of them. The sample lists about 50,000 clones, about 87% seen once, with approximately 2% in the top ten. The sequences come from CD4+ or CD8+ T cells sorted from blood, collected in a trial of the OX40 agonist ivuxolimab. The sequence was obtained from an adult with an advanced solid tumor such as melanoma, head and neck, liver or kidney cancer. The rearrangement uses TRBV18 and TRBJ2-5; a possible D gene is TRBD1 (6 bases). CDR3 DNA: TGTGCCAGCTCACCACAGGGGTCAGGGGTTGGCGAGACCCAGTACTTC. Its protein product is CASSPQGSGVGETQYF.